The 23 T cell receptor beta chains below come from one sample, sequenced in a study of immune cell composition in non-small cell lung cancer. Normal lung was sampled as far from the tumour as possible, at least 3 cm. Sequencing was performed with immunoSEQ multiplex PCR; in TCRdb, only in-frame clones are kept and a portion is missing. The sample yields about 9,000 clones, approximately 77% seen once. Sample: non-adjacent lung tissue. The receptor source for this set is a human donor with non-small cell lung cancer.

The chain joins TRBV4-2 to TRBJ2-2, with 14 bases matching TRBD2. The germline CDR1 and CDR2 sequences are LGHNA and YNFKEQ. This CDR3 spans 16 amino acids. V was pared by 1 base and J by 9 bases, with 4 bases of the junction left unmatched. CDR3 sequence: CASSQGLAGGQRELFF. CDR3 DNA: TGTGCCAGCAGCCAAGGACTAGCGGGGGGGCAAAGGGAGCTGTTTTTT.

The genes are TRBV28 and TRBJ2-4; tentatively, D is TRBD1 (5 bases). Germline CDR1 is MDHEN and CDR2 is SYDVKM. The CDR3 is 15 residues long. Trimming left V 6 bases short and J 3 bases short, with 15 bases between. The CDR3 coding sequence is TGTGCCAGCAGCAAATCCAGGGTGGGCAAAAACATTCAGTACTTC. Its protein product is CASSKSRVGKNIQYF.

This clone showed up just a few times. In DNA, the CDR3 is TGTGCCAGCAGTGAAGTCGTTTTGGCGCCCCAGCATTTT. The encoded protein is CASSEVVLAPQHF. The chain joins TRBV6-1 to TRBJ1-5, with no clear D. Germline CDR1 is MNHNS and CDR2 is SASEGT. The length of the CDR3 is 13 residues. V was pared by 1 base and J by 9 bases, with 10 bases between.

CDR3 sequence: CASRGGGEQYF. CDR3 nucleotide sequence: TGTGCCAGCAGAGGAGGGGGCGAGCAGTACTTC. The genes are TRBV6-1 and TRBJ2-7; D is perhaps TRBD1 or TRBD2 (6 bases each). Germline-derived CDR1 and CDR2 are MNHNS and SASEGT. V lost 6 bases and J 6 bases, leaving 9 bases between the germline ends. This CDR3 comprises 11 residues.

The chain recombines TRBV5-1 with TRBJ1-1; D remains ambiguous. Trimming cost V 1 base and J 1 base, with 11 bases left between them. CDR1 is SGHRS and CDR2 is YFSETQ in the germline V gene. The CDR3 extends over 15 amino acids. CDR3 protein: CASSLRQYRNTEAFF. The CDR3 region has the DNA TGCGCCAGCAGCTTGCGGCAGTATAGGAACACTGAAGCTTTCTTT.

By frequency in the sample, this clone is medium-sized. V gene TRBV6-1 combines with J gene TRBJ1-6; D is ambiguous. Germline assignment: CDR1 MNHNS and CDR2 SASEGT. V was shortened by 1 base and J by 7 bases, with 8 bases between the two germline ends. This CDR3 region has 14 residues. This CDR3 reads CASSEVAVNSPLHF. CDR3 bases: TGTGCCAGCAGTGAAGTGGCAGTAAATTCACCCCTCCACTTT.

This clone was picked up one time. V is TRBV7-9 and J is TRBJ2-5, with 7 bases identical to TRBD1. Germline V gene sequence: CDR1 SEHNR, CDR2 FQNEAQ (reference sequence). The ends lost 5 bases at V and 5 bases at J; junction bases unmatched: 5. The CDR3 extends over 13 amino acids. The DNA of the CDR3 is TGTGCCAGCAGCAACAGGGGTAGGGAGACCCAGTACTTC. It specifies CASSNRGRETQYF.

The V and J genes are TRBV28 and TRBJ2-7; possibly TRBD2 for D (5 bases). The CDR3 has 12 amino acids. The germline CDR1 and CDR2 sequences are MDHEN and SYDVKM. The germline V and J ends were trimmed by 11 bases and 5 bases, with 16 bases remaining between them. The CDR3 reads CAAGPLDDEQYF. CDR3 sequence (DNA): TGTGCCGCGGGCCCCTTGGATGACGAGCAGTACTTC.

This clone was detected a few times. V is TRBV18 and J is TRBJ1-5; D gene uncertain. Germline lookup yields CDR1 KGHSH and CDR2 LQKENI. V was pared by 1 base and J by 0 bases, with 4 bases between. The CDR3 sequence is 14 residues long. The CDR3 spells CASSPQYSNQPQHF. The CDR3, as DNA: TGTGCCAGCTCACCACAGTATAGCAATCAGCCCCAGCATTTT. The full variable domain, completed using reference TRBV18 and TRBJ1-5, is NAGVMQNPRHLVRRRGQEARLRCSPMKGHSHVYWYRQLPEEGLKFMVYLQKENIIDESGMPKERFSAEFPKEGPSILRIQQVVRGDSAAYFCASSPQYSNQPQHFGDGTRLSIL.

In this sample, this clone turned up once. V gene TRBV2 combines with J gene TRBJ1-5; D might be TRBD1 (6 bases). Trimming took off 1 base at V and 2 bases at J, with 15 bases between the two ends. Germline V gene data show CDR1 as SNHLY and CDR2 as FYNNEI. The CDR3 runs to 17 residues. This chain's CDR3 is CASSEGGQGPGNQPQHF. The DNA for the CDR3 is TGTGCCAGCAGTGAAGGGGGGCAGGGGCCTGGCAATCAGCCCCAGCATTTT.

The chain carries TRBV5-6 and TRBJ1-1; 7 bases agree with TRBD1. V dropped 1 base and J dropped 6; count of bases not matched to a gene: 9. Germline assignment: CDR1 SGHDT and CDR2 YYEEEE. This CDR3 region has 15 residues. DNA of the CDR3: TGTGCCAGCAGCTTGCCCCAGGGGGGTAACCCTGAAGCTTTCTTT. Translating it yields CASSLPQGGNPEAFF.

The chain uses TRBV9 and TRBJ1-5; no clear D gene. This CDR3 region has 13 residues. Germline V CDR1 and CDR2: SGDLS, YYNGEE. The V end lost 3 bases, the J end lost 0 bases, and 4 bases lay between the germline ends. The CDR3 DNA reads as TGTGCCAGCAGCGATTATAGCAATCAGCCCCAGCATTTT. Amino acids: CASSDYSNQPQHF.

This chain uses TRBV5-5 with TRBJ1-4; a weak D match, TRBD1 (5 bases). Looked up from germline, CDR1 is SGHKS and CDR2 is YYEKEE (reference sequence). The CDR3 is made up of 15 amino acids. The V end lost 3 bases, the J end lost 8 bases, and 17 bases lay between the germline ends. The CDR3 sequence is CASSSSTVGGEKLFF. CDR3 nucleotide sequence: TGTGCCAGCAGCTCTTCGACAGTAGGAGGAGAAAAACTGTTTTTT. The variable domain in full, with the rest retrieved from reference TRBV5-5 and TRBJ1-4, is DAGVTQSPTHLIKTRGQQVTLRCSPISGHKSVSWYQQVLGQGPQFIFQYYEKEERGRGNFPDRFSARQFPNYSSELNVNALLLGDSALYLCASSSSTVGGEKLFFGSGTQLSVL.

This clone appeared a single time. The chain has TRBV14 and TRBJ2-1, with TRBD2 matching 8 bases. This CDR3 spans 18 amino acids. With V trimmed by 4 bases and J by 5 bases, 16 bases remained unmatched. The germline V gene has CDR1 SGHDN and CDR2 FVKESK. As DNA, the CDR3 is TGTGCCAGCAGCCGGAATCGGGGTAGCGGGACCCCCAACAATGAGCAGTTCTTC. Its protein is CASSRNRGSGTPNNEQFF.

In nucleotides, the CDR3 is TGCGCCAGCAGTGAGTGGGCTAGCGGGAGCTCCGAGCAGTACTTC. Translating gives CASSEWASGSSEQYF. The V call is TRBV10-1, the J call TRBJ2-5; 10 bases match TRBD2. The DNA end is a closer match to TRBJ2-7, so the J assignment may be wrong. This CDR3 has 15 amino acids. The germline gives CDR1 WNHNN, CDR2 SYGVQD (reference sequence).

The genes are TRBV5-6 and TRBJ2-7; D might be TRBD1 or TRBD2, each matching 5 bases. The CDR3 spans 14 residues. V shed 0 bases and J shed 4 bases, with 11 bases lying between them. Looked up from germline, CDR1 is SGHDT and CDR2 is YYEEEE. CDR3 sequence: CASSLARGSYEQYF. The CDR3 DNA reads TGTGCCAGCAGCTTGGCACGGGGCAGTTACGAGCAGTACTTC. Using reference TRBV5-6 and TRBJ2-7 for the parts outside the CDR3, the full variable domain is DAGVTQSPTHLIKTRGQQVTLRCSPKSGHDTVSWYQQALGQGPQFIFQYYEEEERQRGNFPDRFSGHQFPNYSSELNVNALLLGDSALYLCASSLARGSYEQYFGPGTRLTVT.

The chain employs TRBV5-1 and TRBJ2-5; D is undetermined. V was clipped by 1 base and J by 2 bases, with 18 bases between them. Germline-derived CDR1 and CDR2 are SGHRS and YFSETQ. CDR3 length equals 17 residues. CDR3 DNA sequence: TGCGCCAGCAGCTTGCTCCAGACACTGAACCCACAAGAGACCCAGTACTTC. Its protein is CASSLLQTLNPQETQYF.

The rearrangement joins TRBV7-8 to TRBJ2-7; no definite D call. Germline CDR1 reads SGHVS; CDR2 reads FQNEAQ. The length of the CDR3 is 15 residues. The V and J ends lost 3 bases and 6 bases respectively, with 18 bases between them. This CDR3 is CASSFQDGTWGEQYF. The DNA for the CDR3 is TGTGCCAGCAGCTTCCAGGACGGAACATGGGGCGAGCAGTACTTC.

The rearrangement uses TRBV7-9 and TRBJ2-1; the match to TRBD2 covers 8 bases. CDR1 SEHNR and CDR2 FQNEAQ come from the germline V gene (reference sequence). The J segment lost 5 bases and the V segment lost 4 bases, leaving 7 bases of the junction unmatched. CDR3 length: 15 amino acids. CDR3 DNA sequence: TGTGCCAGCAGCTCGAGCGGGGGCCCAAACAATGAGCAGTTCTTC. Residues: CASSSSGGPNNEQFF.

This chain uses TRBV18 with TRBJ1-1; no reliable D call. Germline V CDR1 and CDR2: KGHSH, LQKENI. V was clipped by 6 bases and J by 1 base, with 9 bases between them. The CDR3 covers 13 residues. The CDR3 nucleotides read TGTGCCAGCTCCGGAAAGGAGAACACTGAAGCTTTCTTT. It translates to CASSGKENTEAFF.

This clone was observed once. Written as DNA, the CDR3 is TGCGCCAGCAGGCGACTTGACAGGGGGCGGGTGAACACCGGGGAGCTGTTTTTT. It encodes CASRRLDRGRVNTGELFF. This chain links TRBV10-2 with TRBJ2-2; 10 positions match TRBD1. The CDR3 spans 18 residues. With V trimmed by 6 bases and J by 1 base, 11 bases remained unmatched. Germline V gene lookup returns CDR1 WSHSY and CDR2 SAAADI.

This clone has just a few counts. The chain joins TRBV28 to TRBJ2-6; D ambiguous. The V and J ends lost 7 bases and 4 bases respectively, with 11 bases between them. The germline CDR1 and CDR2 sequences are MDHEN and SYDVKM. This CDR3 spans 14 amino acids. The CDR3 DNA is TGTGCCAGCACCTCTCTTGGGGGGGCCAACGTCCTGACTTTC. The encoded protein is CASTSLGGANVLTF.

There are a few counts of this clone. CDR3 DNA: TGTGCCGTCACCGGGACAGGGACAGATTATTCACCCCTCCACTTT. As protein: CAVTGTGTDYSPLHF. The chain carries TRBV6-1 and TRBJ1-6; 9 bases match TRBD1. The germline V gene has CDR1 MNHNS and CDR2 SASEGT. The CDR3 sequence is 15 residues long. The ends lost 11 bases at V and 8 bases at J; junction bases unmatched: 13.